This TCR beta chain came from a study of cytotoxic CD8 clonotypes in ibrutinib-treated CLL. Data came from immunoSEQ multiplex PCR; TCRdb stores just in-frame clones and leaves some out. The sample includes 52,000 or so clones, 54% of them seen just once. This CDR3 comprises 17 residues. V was trimmed by 4 bases and J by 1 base, leaving 19 bases between them. The germline V gene encodes CDR1 ENHRY and CDR2 SYGVKD. The clonotype originates from a human donor with chronic lymphocytic leukemia. Sample: PBMCs, taken at disease progression, from a patient treated with ibrutinib. This sequence joins TRBV10-3 and TRBJ1-2, with D possibly being TRBD1 (6 bases). CDR3 region: CAISVPQGPRVNYGYTF. As DNA, the CDR3 is TGTGCCATCAGTGTACCCCAGGGGCCACGGGTTAACTATGGCTACACCTTC.